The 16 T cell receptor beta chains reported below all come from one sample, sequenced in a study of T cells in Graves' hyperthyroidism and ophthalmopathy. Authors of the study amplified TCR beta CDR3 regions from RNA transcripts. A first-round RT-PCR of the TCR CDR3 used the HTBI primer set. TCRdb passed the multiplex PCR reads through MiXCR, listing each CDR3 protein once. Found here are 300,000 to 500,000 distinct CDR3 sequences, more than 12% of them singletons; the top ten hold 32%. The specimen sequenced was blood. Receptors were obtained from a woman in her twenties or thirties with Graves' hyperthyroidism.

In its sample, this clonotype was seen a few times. CDR3 bases: TGTGCCAGCAGCTTGGCTCGGGCCTCCTATGGCTACACCTTC. Protein product: CASSLARASYGYTF. The chain carries TRBV5-5 and TRBJ1-2; D remains unclear. Trimming took off 0 bases at V and 4 bases at J, with 10 bases between the two ends. The CDR3 has 14 amino acids. The V gene's germline CDR1 is SGHKS and CDR2 YYEKEE (reference sequence).

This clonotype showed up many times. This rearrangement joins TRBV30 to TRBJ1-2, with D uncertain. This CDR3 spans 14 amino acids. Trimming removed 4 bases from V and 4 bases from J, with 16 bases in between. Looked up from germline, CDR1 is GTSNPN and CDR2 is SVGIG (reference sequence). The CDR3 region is CAWNPPGARYGYTF. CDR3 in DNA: TGTGCCTGGAACCCGCCGGGAGCGCGCTATGGCTACACCTTC.

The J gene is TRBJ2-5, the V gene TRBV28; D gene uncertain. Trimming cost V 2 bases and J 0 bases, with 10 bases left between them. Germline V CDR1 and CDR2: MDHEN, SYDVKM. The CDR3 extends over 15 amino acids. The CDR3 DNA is TGTGCCAGCAGTTTACCCCCGCGGAACCAAGAGACCCAGTACTTC. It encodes CASSLPPRNQETQYF.

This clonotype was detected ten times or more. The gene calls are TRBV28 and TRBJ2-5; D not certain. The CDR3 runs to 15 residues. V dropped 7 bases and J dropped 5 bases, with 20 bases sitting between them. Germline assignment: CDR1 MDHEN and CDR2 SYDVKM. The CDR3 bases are TGTGCCAGCACCAAGGAAGGCCTCGATCGGGAGACCCAGTACTTC. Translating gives CASTKEGLDRETQYF. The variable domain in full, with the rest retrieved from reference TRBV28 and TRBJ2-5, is DVKVTQSSRYLVKRTGEKVFLECVQDMDHENMFWYRQDPGLGLRLIYFSYDVKMKEKGDIPEGYSVSREKKERFSLILESASTNQTSMYLCASTKEGLDRETQYFGPGTRLLVL.

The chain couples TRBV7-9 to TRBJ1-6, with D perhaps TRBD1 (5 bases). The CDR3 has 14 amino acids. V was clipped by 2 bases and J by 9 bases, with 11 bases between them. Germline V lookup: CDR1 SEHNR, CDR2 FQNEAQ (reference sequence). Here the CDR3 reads CASSLKMQGSPLHF. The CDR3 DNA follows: TGTGCCAGCAGCTTAAAAATGCAGGGTTCACCCCTCCACTTT.

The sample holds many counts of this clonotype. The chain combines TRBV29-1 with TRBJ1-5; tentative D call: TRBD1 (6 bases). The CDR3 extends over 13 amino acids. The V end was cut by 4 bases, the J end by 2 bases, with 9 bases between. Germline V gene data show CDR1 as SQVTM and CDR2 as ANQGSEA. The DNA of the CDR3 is TGCAGCGTTGGGGGGGGCGGCAATCAGCCCCAGCATTTT. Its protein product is CSVGGGGNQPQHF.

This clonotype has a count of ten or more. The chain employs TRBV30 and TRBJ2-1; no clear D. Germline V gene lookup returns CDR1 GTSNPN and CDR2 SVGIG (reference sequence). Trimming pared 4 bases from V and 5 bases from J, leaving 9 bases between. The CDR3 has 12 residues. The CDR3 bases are TGTGCCTGGACCCGAATGAACAATGAGCAGTTCTTC. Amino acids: CAWTRMNNEQFF. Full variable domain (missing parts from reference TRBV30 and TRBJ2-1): SQTIHQWPATLVQPVGSPLSLECTVEGTSNPNLYWYRQAAGRGLQLLFYSVGIGQISSEVPQNLSASRPQDRQFILSSKKLLLSDSGFYLCAWTRMNNEQFFGPGTRLTVL.

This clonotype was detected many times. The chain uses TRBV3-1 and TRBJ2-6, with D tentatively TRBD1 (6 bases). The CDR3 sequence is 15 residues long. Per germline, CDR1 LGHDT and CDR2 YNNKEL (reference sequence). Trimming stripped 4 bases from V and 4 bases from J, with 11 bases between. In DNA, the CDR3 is TGTGCCAGCAGCCCCCCAGGGGTCGGGGCCAACGTCCTGACTTTC. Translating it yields CASSPPGVGANVLTF.

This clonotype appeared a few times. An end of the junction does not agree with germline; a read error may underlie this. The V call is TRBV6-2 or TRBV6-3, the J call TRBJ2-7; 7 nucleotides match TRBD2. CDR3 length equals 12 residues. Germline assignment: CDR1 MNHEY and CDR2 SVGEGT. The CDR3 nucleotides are TGTGCCAGCAGGATTAGCGGGCCCGAGCAGTGCTTC. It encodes CASRISGPEQCF.

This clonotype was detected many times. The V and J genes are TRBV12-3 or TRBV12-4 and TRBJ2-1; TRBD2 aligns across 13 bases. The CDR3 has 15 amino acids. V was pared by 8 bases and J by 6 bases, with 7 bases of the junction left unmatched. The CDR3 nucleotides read TGTGCCAGCGGTCGAGGACTAGCGGGGGTCAATGAGCAGTTCTTC. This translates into CASGRGLAGVNEQFF.

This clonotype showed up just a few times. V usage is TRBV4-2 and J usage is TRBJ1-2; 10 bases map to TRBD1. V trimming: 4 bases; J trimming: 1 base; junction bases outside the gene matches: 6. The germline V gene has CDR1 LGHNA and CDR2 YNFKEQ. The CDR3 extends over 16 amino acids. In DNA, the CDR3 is TGTGCCAGCAGCCTTCCGGGACAGGGGAGTAACTATGGCTACACCTTC. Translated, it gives CASSLPGQGSNYGYTF.

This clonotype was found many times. The CDR3 is CATSRKSYEQFF. The CDR3 coding sequence is TGTGCCACCAGCAGGAAGAGCTATGAGCAGTTCTTC. The chain combines TRBV15 with TRBJ2-1; no reliable D call. Per germline, CDR1 LNHNV and CDR2 YYDKDF (reference sequence). This CDR3 contains 12 residues. V was pared by 3 bases and J by 8 bases, with 8 bases between.

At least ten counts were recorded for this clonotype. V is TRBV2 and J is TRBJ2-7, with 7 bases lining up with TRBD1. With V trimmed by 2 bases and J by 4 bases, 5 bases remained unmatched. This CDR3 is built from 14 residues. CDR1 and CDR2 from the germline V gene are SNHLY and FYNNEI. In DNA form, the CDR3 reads TGTGCCAGCAGTGAAAGAGGGGGCCTGTACGAGCAGTACTTC. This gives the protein CASSERGGLYEQYF.

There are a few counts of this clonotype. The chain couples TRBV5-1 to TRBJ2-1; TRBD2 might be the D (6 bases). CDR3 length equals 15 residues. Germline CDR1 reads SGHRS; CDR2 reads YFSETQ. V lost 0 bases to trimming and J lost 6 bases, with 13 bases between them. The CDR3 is CASSLVGRLVNEQFF. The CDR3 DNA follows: TGCGCCAGCAGCTTGGTTGGCAGACTAGTCAATGAGCAGTTCTTC.

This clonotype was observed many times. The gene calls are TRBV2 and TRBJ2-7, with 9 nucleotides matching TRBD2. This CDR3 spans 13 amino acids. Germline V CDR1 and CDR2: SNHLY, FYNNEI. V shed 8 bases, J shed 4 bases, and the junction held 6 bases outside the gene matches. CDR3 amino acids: CASGTSSRYEQYF. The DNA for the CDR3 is TGTGCCAGCGGGACTAGCTCCCGGTACGAGCAGTACTTC.

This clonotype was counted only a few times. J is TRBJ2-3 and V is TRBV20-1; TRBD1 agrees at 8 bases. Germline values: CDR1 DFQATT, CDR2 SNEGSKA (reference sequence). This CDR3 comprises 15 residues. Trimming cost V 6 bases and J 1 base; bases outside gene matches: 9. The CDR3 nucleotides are TGCAGTGCCGAACTGACAGGGGTACGCACAGATACGCAGTATTTT. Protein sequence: CSAELTGVRTDTQYF.